Listed below are T cell receptor beta chains from one sample, sequenced in a study of blood T cell repertoires in COVID-19. This table comes from immunoSEQ multiplex PCR, and its TCRdb copy is limited to in-frame clones, with some not included. The sample consists of 300,000 to 350,000 clones, around 90% of them appearing once. Material for sequencing was PBMCs or T cells enriched from blood (not recorded which). The receptor set was obtained from a woman aged 18-30 years with acute COVID-19. Each CDR3 is given with its conserved first and last residue. The D gene is left open where the match is weak.

J: TRBJ1-2; D: .; V: TRBV28; CDR3: CATPSGSELYGYTF
J: TRBJ2-3; D: .; V: TRBV10-3; CDR3: CAISESSVTDTQYF
J: TRBJ2-2; D: TRBD1; V: TRBV7-2; CDR3: CASSPQGATGELFF
J: TRBJ2-3; D: .; V: TRBV3-1/TRBV3-2; CDR3: CASSQGPAGYTDTQYF
J: TRBJ1-1; D: .; V: TRBV5-4; CDR3: CASSLGGGTEAFF
J: TRBJ1-1; D: .; V: TRBV5-1; CDR3: CASSLGAGNTEAFF
J: TRBJ2-3; D: TRBD1; V: TRBV7-8; CDR3: CASSLAGTGVRDTQYF
J: TRBJ2-5; D: .; V: TRBV5-1; CDR3: CASSFRRGHRETQYF
J: TRBJ1-1; D: .; V: TRBV15; CDR3: CATSRDRRLLDEAFF
J: TRBJ2-3; D: TRBD2; V: TRBV10-3; CDR3: CAISAGTSGITSSTDTQYF
J: TRBJ1-1; D: .; V: TRBV28; CDR3: CASRGGITFF
J: TRBJ2-7; D: .; V: TRBV27; CDR3: CASARDRYEQYF
J: TRBJ2-3; D: TRBD2; V: TRBV5-1; CDR3: CASSLAGGSADTQYF